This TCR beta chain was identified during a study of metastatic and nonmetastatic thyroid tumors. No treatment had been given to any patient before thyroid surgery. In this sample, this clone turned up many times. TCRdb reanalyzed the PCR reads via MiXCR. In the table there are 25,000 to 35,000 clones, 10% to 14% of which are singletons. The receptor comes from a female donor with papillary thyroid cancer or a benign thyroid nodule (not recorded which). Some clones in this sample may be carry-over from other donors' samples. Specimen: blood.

The CDR3 DNA reads TGTGCCAGCAGCTTAGGTACAGGGGGCGCCGTCACCGGGGAGCTGTTTTTT. This codes for CASSLGTGGAVTGELFF. The genes are TRBV7-8 and TRBJ2-2; 9 bases align to TRBD1. The CDR3 runs 17 residues. V shed 1 base and J 4 bases; nucleotides not matched to a gene: 7. Germline V gene data show CDR1 as SGHVS and CDR2 as FQNEAQ.